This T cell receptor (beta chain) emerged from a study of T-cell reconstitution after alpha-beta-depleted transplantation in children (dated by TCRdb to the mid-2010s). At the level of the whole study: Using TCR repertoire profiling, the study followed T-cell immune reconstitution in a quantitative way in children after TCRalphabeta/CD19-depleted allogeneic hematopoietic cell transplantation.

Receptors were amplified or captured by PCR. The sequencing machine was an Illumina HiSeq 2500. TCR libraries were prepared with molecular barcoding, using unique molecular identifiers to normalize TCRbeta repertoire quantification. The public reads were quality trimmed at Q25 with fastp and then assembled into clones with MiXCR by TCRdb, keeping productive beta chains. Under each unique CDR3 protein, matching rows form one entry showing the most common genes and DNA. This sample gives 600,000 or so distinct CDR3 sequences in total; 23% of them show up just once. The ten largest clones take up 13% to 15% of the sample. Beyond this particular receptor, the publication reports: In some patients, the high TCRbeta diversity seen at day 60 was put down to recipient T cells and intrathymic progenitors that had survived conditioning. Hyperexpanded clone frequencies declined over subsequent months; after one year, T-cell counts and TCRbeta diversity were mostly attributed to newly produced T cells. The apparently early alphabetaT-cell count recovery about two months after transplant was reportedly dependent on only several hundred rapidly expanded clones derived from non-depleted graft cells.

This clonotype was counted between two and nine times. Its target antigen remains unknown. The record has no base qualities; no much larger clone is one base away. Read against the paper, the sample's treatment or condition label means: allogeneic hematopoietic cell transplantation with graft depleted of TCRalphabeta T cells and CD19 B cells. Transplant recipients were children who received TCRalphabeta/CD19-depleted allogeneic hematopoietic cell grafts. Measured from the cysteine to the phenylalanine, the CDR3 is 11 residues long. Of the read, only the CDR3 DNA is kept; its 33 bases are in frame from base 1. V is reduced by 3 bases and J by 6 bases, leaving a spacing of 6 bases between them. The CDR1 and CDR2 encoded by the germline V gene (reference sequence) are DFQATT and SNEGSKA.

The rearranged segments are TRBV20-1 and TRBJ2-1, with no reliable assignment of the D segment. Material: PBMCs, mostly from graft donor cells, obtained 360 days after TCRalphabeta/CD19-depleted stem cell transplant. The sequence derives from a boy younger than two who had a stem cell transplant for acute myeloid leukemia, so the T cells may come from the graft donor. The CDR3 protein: CSASAGNEQFF. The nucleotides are TGCAGTGCTAGTGCAGGCAATGAGCAGTTCTTC.